The 28 T cell receptor beta chains below come from one sample, sequenced in a study of response to subunit inactivated influenza vaccine. One entry per CDR3 protein results from TCRdb running MiXCR on the RT-PCR reads. The table includes more than 700,000 distinct CDR3 sequences, about 20% detected once. The material was PBMCs from blood, obtained roughly 5 days after vaccination. The receptors shown here come from a man aged 45-65 years who received an inactivated influenza vaccine.

This chain joins TRBV4-3 and TRBJ2-3, with D possibly matching TRBD1 (6 bases). The V end lost 8 bases, the J end lost 3 bases, and 15 bases lay between the germline ends. Germline V gives CDR1 LGHNA, CDR2 YSLEER. CDR3 size: 14 residues. In nucleotides, the CDR3 is TGCGCCAGCTCAAAACGGCAGGGGACAGATACGCAGTATTTT. This codes for CASSKRQGTDTQYF.

There are a few counts of this clonotype. DNA of the CDR3: TGTGCCAGCAGTTTCAGGAGTTCTGGTGGGTCCCTCCACTTT. Protein: CASSFRSSGGSLHF. V usage is TRBV12-3 or TRBV12-4 and J usage is TRBJ1-6; D uncertain. The V end lost 3 bases, the J end lost 14 bases, and 17 bases lay between the germline ends. This CDR3 has 14 amino acids.

This clonotype was recorded a few times. This sequence joins TRBV10-2 and TRBJ2-3; D perhaps matches TRBD2 (6 bases). CDR3 length: 14 amino acids. Germline V lookup: CDR1 WSHSY, CDR2 SAAADI. This CDR3 is CASGGRGSTDTQYF. CDR3 sequence (DNA): TGCGCATCCGGGGGTCGGGGCAGCACAGATACGCAGTATTTT.

The rearrangement links TRBV5-1 to TRBJ2-1; D call uncertain. CDR1 is SGHRS and CDR2 is YFSETQ in the germline V gene. Trimming shortened V by 0 bases and J by 10 bases, and 11 bases separated the two germline ends. The CDR3 totals 13 residues. The CDR3 spells CASSLGLVREQFF. CDR3 nucleotide sequence: TGCGCCAGCAGCTTGGGCCTAGTGAGGGAGCAGTTCTTC. Supplemented by reference TRBV5-1 and TRBJ2-1, the full variable domain reads KAGVTQTPRYLIKTRGQQVTLSCSPISGHRSVSWYQQTPGQGLQFLFEYFSETQRNKGNFPGRFSGRQFSNSRSEMNVSTLELGDSALYLCASSLGLVREQFFGPGTRLTVL.

Only a few counts were recorded for this clonotype. The chain combines TRBV20-1 with TRBJ2-7; TRBD1 matches 8 bases. Germline loops: CDR1 DFQATT, CDR2 SNEGSKA (reference sequence). V lost 0 bases, J lost 3 bases, and 7 bases stayed unmatched. The CDR3 has 15 residues. CDR3 bases: TGCAGTGCTAGAGAACCGGGACAGGCGTTCTACGAGCAGTACTTC. This sequence encodes CSAREPGQAFYEQYF.

This clonotype has a handful of counts. V gene TRBV12-3 or TRBV12-4 combines with J gene TRBJ1-4, with D tentatively TRBD1 (5 bases). V was shortened by 1 base and J by 5 bases, with 8 bases between the two germline ends. The CDR3 runs 14 residues. CDR3 residues: CASSLGQSNEKLFF. Here the CDR3 DNA reads TGTGCCAGCAGTTTAGGACAGTCCAATGAAAAACTGTTTTTT.

The V call is TRBV6-1, the J call TRBJ2-7; TRBD2 might be the D (6 bases). V gave up 3 bases and J gave up 7 bases, with 13 bases separating them. The CDR3 extends over 13 amino acids. Germline CDR1 MNHNS, CDR2 SASEGT. The CDR3 reads CASSDGGTGEQYF. CDR3 DNA: TGTGCCAGCAGTGATGGGGGGACGGGGGAGCAGTACTTC.

The count of this clonotype is one. The chain combines TRBV5-5 with TRBJ2-7; possibly TRBD2 for D (5 bases). CDR1 is SGHKS and CDR2 is YYEKEE in the germline V gene (reference sequence). The CDR3 contains 16 residues. Trimming cost V 2 bases and J 3 bases, with 18 bases left between them. CDR3 DNA: TGTGCCAGCAGCTTTTCCCAGCGGACTTTTTTCTACGAGCAGTACTTC. Translated, it gives CASSFSQRTFFYEQYF.

The chain is built from TRBV13 and TRBJ2-1; 8 nucleotides line up with TRBD1. CDR1 is PRHDT and CDR2 is FYEKMQ in the germline V gene (reference sequence). The ends lost 5 bases at V and 14 bases at J; junction bases unmatched: 8. This CDR3 region has 12 residues. The CDR3 region has the DNA TGTGCCAGCAGCGCCCGACAGGGGAGTAAGTTCTTC. Protein sequence: CASSARQGSKFF.

A few counts support this clonotype. The chain has TRBV5-8 and TRBJ1-6, with a weak D call TRBD1 (6 bases). The germline gives CDR1 SGHTS, CDR2 YDEGEE. The CDR3 covers 16 residues. The V and J ends lost 0 bases and 8 bases respectively, with 15 bases between them. The CDR3 sequence: CASSLARTVGYSPLHF. In nucleotides, the CDR3 is TGTGCCAGCAGCTTGGCCAGGACAGTAGGGTATTCACCCCTCCACTTT.

This clonotype has just a few counts. J is TRBJ2-1 and V is TRBV2; 12 bases are shared with TRBD2. Per the germline V gene, CDR1 is SNHLY and CDR2 is FYNNEI. V lost 5 bases to trimming and J lost 6 bases; unmatched junction nucleotides: 5. CDR3 size: 15 residues. The CDR3 sequence: CASSQTSGGPNEQFF. CDR3 nucleotides: TGTGCCAGCAGTCAGACTAGCGGGGGACCCAATGAGCAGTTCTTC.

The genes are TRBV29-1 and TRBJ2-1, with TRBD2 matching over 7 bases. J gave up 6 bases and V 6 bases, and 11 bases lay outside the gene matches. CDR3 size: 14 residues. Looked up from germline, CDR1 is SQVTM and CDR2 is ANQGSEA. The CDR3 bases are TGCAGCGTAGAGCCAAGCGGGATAGGCAATGAGCAGTTCTTC. Amino acid sequence: CSVEPSGIGNEQFF.

The rearrangement uses TRBV5-1 and TRBJ2-5; TRBD2 matches 7 bases. This CDR3 comprises 14 residues. Germline V gives CDR1 SGHRS, CDR2 YFSETQ. Unmatched junction bases numbered 8, after V lost 0 bases and J lost 9 bases. In nucleotides, the CDR3 is TGCGCCAGCAGCTTGGGAGGACTAGACAGTTCCCAGTACTTC. This gives the protein CASSLGGLDSSQYF.

The gene calls are TRBV19 and TRBJ2-7; TRBD1 agrees at 9 bases. The CDR3 is made up of 13 amino acids. Germline lookup yields CDR1 LNHDA and CDR2 SQIVND (reference sequence). V was pared by 6 bases and J by 4 bases, with 4 bases of the junction left unmatched. The CDR3 DNA reads TGTGCCAGTAGCGGGACAGGGTGGTACGAGCAGTACTTC. Its protein product is CASSGTGWYEQYF.

The V and J genes are TRBV2 and TRBJ1-2; perhaps TRBD1 as D (5 bases). Trimming cost V 6 bases and J 4 bases, with 15 bases left between them. Germline-derived CDR1 and CDR2 are SNHLY and FYNNEI. The CDR3 is made up of 14 amino acids. CDR3 sequence reads: CASRPSSGFYGYTF. In DNA, the CDR3 is TGTGCCAGCAGACCTTCCTCAGGGTTCTATGGCTACACCTTC.

The chain joins TRBV3-1 to TRBJ2-5; no firm D call. The CDR3 is 13 residues long. Trimming stripped 6 bases from V and 1 base from J, with 9 bases between. Germline CDR1 reads LGHDT; CDR2 reads YNNKEL (reference sequence). CDR3 region: CASRRHGQETQYF. CDR3 DNA sequence: TGTGCCAGCAGACGACACGGCCAAGAGACCCAGTACTTC.

V gene TRBV18 combines with J gene TRBJ2-1; D ambiguous. The CDR3 is made up of 13 amino acids. Trimming removed 7 bases from V and 0 bases from J, with 7 bases in between. CDR1 and CDR2 from the germline V gene are KGHSH and LQKENI. The CDR3 nucleotides read TGTGCCAGCTTATCTAGCTCCTACAATGAGCAGTTCTTC. It codes for CASLSSSYNEQFF. Full variable domain (rest looked up from reference TRBV18 and TRBJ2-1): NAGVMQNPRHLVRRRGQEARLRCSPMKGHSHVYWYRQLPEEGLKFMVYLQKENIIDESGMPKERFSAEFPKEGPSILRIQQVVRGDSAAYFCASLSSSYNEQFFGPGTRLTVL.

This clonotype was recorded only once. The rearrangement joins TRBV30 to TRBJ2-3; 10 nucleotides line up with TRBD2. This CDR3 has 16 residues. J gave up 5 bases and V 0 bases, and 8 bases lay outside the gene matches. Germline-derived CDR1 and CDR2 are GTSNPN and SVGIG (reference sequence). In nucleotides, the CDR3 is TGTGCCTGGAGTGTGTCTAGCGGGAGTTACGGAGATACGCAGTATTTT. It translates to CAWSVSSGSYGDTQYF.

The chain joins TRBV10-3 to TRBJ1-5; tentative D call: TRBD1 (5 bases). The CDR3 runs 13 residues. Trimming took 6 bases from V and 9 from J, leaving 15 bases between them. Germline CDR1 reads ENHRY; CDR2 reads SYGVKD. CDR3 nucleotides: TGTGCCATCAGCCCCGAGGGGTACGGGCCCCAGCATTTT. This encodes CAISPEGYGPQHF.

This clonotype was detected only a few times. The chain couples TRBV12-3 or TRBV12-4 to TRBJ1-1, with D possibly matching TRBD1 (5 bases). The CDR3 consists of 16 residues. V was shortened by 6 bases and J by 4 bases, with 21 bases between the two germline ends. The CDR3 coding sequence is TGTGCCAGCAGCCCTATAGGACGGGGGGTGGGCACTGAAGCTTTCTTT. It translates to CASSPIGRGVGTEAFF.

The rearrangement joins TRBV10-3 to TRBJ2-7; TRBD2 might be the D (5 bases). This CDR3 is built from 13 residues. Germline CDR1 reads ENHRY; CDR2 reads SYGVKD. Trimming pared 6 bases from V and 7 bases from J, leaving 16 bases between. The CDR3 nucleotides read TGTGCCATCAGACCTTCTCGTTCGGGGGAGCAGTACTTC. It translates to CAIRPSRSGEQYF.

This clonotype was counted between two and nine times. The rearrangement uses TRBV12-3 or TRBV12-4 and TRBJ2-3, with D unresolved. CDR3 length equals 14 residues. V was cut by 5 bases and J by 0 bases, with 9 bases left in between. The chain's CDR3 is CASSAFGSTDTQYF. CDR3 nucleotide sequence: TGTGCCAGCAGTGCCTTCGGGAGCACAGATACGCAGTATTTT.

This clonotype was observed a handful of times. The chain couples TRBV5-1 to TRBJ2-6; D is unclear. Trimming left V 1 base short and J 3 bases short, with 5 bases between. CDR1 SGHRS and CDR2 YFSETQ come from the germline V gene. This CDR3 region has 14 residues. The CDR3 DNA reads as TGCGCCAGCAGCTTGAGAGATGGGGCCAACGTCCTGACTTTC. It translates to CASSLRDGANVLTF. The variable domain in full, completed from reference TRBV5-1 and TRBJ2-6, reads KAGVTQTPRYLIKTRGQQVTLSCSPISGHRSVSWYQQTPGQGLQFLFEYFSETQRNKGNFPGRFSGRQFSNSRSEMNVSTLELGDSALYLCASSLRDGANVLTFGAGSRLTVL.

This clonotype was recorded a few times. The chain carries TRBV29-1 and TRBJ1-2; D uncertain. V dropped 3 bases and J dropped 10 bases, with 12 bases sitting between them. Germline V gene sequence: CDR1 SQVTM, CDR2 ANQGSEA. CDR3 length: 11 residues. CDR3: CSVDPGLTYTF. CDR3 DNA sequence: TGCAGCGTTGACCCCGGACTGACCTACACCTTC.

The chain uses TRBV20-1 and TRBJ1-2; TRBD1 is a possible D gene (5 bases). Germline V lookup: CDR1 DFQATT, CDR2 SNEGSKA (reference sequence). The CDR3 has 14 amino acids. Trimming took off 1 base at V and 6 bases at J, with 15 bases between the two ends. CDR3 sequence (DNA): TGCAGTGCTAGAGGGACGGGGACCGTGCATGGCTACACCTTC. It codes for CSARGTGTVHGYTF.

The chain links TRBV5-8 to TRBJ2-5; no definite D call. This CDR3 comprises 16 residues. From germline, CDR1 is SGHTS and CDR2 YDEGEE. The V end was cut by 0 bases, the J end by 0 bases, with 12 bases between. The CDR3 DNA sequence: TGTGCCAGCAGCTTGGAAGTCCGGTATGACCAAGAGACCCAGTACTTC. Encoded protein: CASSLEVRYDQETQYF.

This clonotype was seen a few times. The genes are TRBV15 and TRBJ2-7; the D call may be TRBD1 or TRBD2 (5 bases each). This CDR3 region has 14 residues. CDR1 is LNHNV, CDR2 YYDKDF, per germline (reference sequence). With 1 base removed from V and 3 bases from J, the gap between germline ends came to 10 bases. The chain's CDR3 is CATSRGDDSYEQYF. CDR3 in DNA: TGTGCCACCAGCAGAGGGGACGACAGCTACGAGCAGTACTTC.

The chain is built from TRBV20-1 and TRBJ1-2; 8 positions match TRBD1. V lost 2 bases and J lost 7; bases outside the gene matches: 9. The CDR3 is 14 amino acids. Germline V CDR1 and CDR2: DFQATT, SNEGSKA (reference sequence). Here the CDR3 reads CSARTAGGLSGYTF. In DNA, the CDR3 is TGCAGTGCTAGAACGGCAGGGGGCCTATCTGGCTACACCTTC.